The T cell receptor beta chain described here comes from a study of HIV-infected patients and healthy controls (dated by TCRdb to between 2012 and 2015). Study-level background: Although they stayed below normal ranges, CD4 counts in about 85% of the 16 patients rose modestly but significantly after three months of therapy. No consistent shift in CD8 counts was seen during early therapy, whereas a slight rise was seen in the CD4:CD8 ratio. After a further year of therapy, viral load was undetectable in all patients, having already become undetectable in about 70% of the 16 patients by the second bleed. The question the study tested was whether immune perturbation and reconstitution could be captured by deep TCR repertoire sequencing of small blood samples from HIV patients. Patients lacked overall T-cell lymphocytopenia, and total CDR3 counts per chain did not differ significantly from controls.

Taking its sample share into account, this clonotype is medium-sized (0.01 to 0.1%). Its antigen is still unknown. Base qualities are not recorded, but no much larger clone differs from it by a single base. 450 to 500 ng RNA was reverse transcribed with SuperScript III using primers against the alpha and beta constant regions. Separate alpha and beta chain libraries were generated by chain-specific third strand synthesis with multiplexing indices. The protocol used a single primer pair to amplify all rearrangements within a chain, which avoided primer bias, and attached molecular barcodes to each cDNA molecule. Purified cDNA was ligated with T4 RNA Ligase 1 onto a 5' RACE adapter bearing a random hexamer and the SP2 sequencing primer site. The authors primed second strand synthesis from the SP2 site with Phusion polymerase and used slow temperature ramps to favor optimal annealing. Each molecule's 12-nucleotide barcode consisted of two random hexamer sequences, both added before amplification and joined together. A brief initial PCR introduced P5 and P7 adapter elements together with a second index, and a 23-cycle amplification PCR using P5s and P7 primers was subsequently performed. A total of roughly 30 PCR cycles were applied to the libraries, which were quantified on a Qubit, sized on a Bioanalyzer, and diluted to roughly 4 nM. The normalized libraries were sequenced on an Illumina MiSeq using 2 x 250 paired-end kits. Into around 9.4 ul Tris-Cl, the reverse transcription reactions were eluted following cleanup on MinElute columns. The adapter ligations were run for around 25 hours at 16 degrees C, and AMPure XP beads at a 1:1 ratio were afterwards used to clean them. Regarding the original processing steps: A modified Decombinator processed the demultiplexed FASTQ files and output V, J, insert and barcode information. Sequences that shared a barcode but differed from the dominant sequence were discarded as errors, and original cDNA molecules were estimated by counting barcodes clustered at Levenshtein distance 3. For downstream analyses, the R packages ineq, vegan, igraph and RCytoscape were used, along with IMGT nomenclature and CDR3 definitions. The authors computed V gene usage over distinct sequences and counted each TCR a single time to avoid skew from clonal expansion. Within a donor, similarity networks joined unique CDR3 amino acid sequences in every case where two of them were separated by a single Levenshtein edit. Published HIV-specific CDR3s (roughly 96 alpha, 702 beta) and CMV-specific CDR3s (about 13 alpha, a few hundred beta) were compiled and searched for in the repertoires. Lower sequence numbers were not the cause of the decreased diversity in patients, as random subsampling to size-matched repertoires showed. The raw public reads went through TCRdb reprocessing: fastp at Q25, MiXCR clone calling, in-frame beta chains kept. Each entry is one CDR3 protein sequence, shown with its most common DNA and genes. The V and J calls shown here were made by TCRdb, not taken from the authors' results. This sample gives 5,000 to 6,500 distinct CDR3 sequences in total; 20% of them show up just once. The ten largest clones take up around 29% of the sample.

Paper-wide results and their limitations: By Jaccard index and by the count of highly shared sequences, healthy controls shared more CDR3s between individuals than HIV+ patients did. Compared with untreated HIV+ repertoires, healthy control repertoires had roughly threefold more distinct CDR3s and higher Shannon diversity. Sequencing depth was restricted by the use of whole blood, which also prevented the dynamics of distinct T-cell subpopulations from being separated. A major limit on how widely the findings apply, in the view of the authors, was that only sixteen HIV-infected individuals were processed. The observed differences in diversity were not explained by the slight differences in age and sex profiles between the study cohorts. In the samples, alpha-beta chain pairing was left undetermined. Significantly higher mean Gini indices were seen in HIV-infected repertoires than in controls, possibly reflecting oligoclonality. Treated samples reflected only approximately 3 months of therapy, arguably too short to observe immune reconstitution given low adult thymic output. HIV-associated CDR3s exhibited a significant reduction in frequency during therapy, whereas CMV-associated CDR3s exhibited no significant change, although the majority increased in frequency. Mean usage differed significantly between HIV-infected patients and controls for eight alpha and eight beta V genes. Alpha-chain CDR3s from MAIT cells appeared at high frequency in healthy controls but were severely depleted in HIV+ repertoires. Unequal numbers of distinct sequences between patients and controls complicated comparisons, and size-matching overweighted rare events from HIV-infected data. In HIV-infected patients, the apparent post-therapy recovery of the Gini index was not replicated in size-matched repertoire data. HLA typing of donors was not performed in the study.

The study collected follow-up blood from HIV-infected patients roughly three months, about 14 weeks, after antiretroviral therapy began. Whole blood was used without cell fractionation, so all unsorted peripheral T cells were reflected in the repertoire. For RNA extraction, 2.5 ml of peripheral blood was collected into Tempus tubes. Patients with febrile or AIDS-related illness, tumors, hepatitis B or C coinfection, immunomodulatory therapy, recent vaccination or treatment interruptions were excluded from enrollment. The TURBO-DNase kit was used to remove leftover genomic DNA, and GLOBINclear was used to deplete globin mRNA. The sample in question was blood, obtained during antiretroviral therapy. This TCR derives from an adult with HIV infection.

The DNA sequence reads TGTGCCAGCAGGGGACGGGAGGGTTCCTCTGAAGCTTTCTTT. This codes for CASRGREGSSEAFF. Recombination joined TRBV7-9 with TRBJ1-1; TRBD1 is a possible D gene, resting on 5 matching bases. V drops 6 bases and J drops 6 bases, leaving 17 bases in between. The CDR3, from cysteine to phenylalanine, totals 14 residues. Kept here is only the CDR3 DNA, which spans 42 bases and is read in frame from base 1. The CDR1 and CDR2 encoded by the germline V gene (reference sequence) are SEHNR and FQNEAQ.